This section outlines one T cell receptor beta chain sequence together with its context. The sample is drawn from a study of identical twins. From germline, CDR1 is SGHRS and CDR2 YFSETQ. The CDR3 loop spans 13 amino acids. Deletions cut 4 bases from V and 6 bases from J, with 11 bases between. A universal primer site was added by template switching, and unique molecular identifiers were carried by the cDNA. MiXCR, run by TCRdb on the 5' RACE reads, gives a single entry per CDR3 protein. The table shows some 760,000 distinct CDR3 sequences, with about 20% occurring only once. These data were also filed under a second study, of T cells expressing NK-cell markers. That source reports: Sorted T-cell subsets CD3+CD56+NKG2C+, CD3+CD56+NKG2C- and CD3+CD56-NKG2C+ were TCR beta-sequenced. Among CD8+ T cells from over 5 donors, dominant NKG2C+ clonotypes accounted for about 1.0-8%.

The J gene is TRBJ2-1, the V gene TRBV5-1, with a weak D call TRBD2 (5 bases). This clonotype was obtained from a woman under 30 in good health. The sample was PBMCs. In DNA form, the CDR3 reads TGCGCCAGCAGCCGGGAAGGGATCAATGAGCAGTTCTTC. Encoded protein: CASSREGINEQFF. Supplemented by reference TRBV5-1 and TRBJ2-1, the full variable domain reads KAGVTQTPRYLIKTRGQQVTLSCSPISGHRSVSWYQQTPGQGLQFLFEYFSETQRNKGNFPGRFSGRQFSNSRSEMNVSTLELGDSALYLCASSREGINEQFFGPGTRLTVL.